This entry describes one T cell receptor (beta chain). Trimming took off 6 bases at V and 4 bases at J, with 17 bases between the two ends. Germline V gives CDR1 PRHDT, CDR2 FYEKMQ (reference sequence). CDR3 length: 15 residues. Here immunoSEQ multiplex PCR was the method, and the copy in TCRdb shows in-frame clones only, minus some. The table includes over 250,000 clones, more than 70% detected once. This entry is derived from a study of cytotoxic CD8 clonotypes in ibrutinib-treated CLL. The receptor comes from a human donor with chronic lymphocytic leukemia. The chain joins TRBV13 to TRBJ2-3; tentatively, D is TRBD1 or TRBD2 (5 bases each). Specimen: PBMCs, collected at disease progression, from a patient treated with ibrutinib. The CDR3 region has the DNA TGTGCCAGCAGTTCCGAGGGACGAGGGGCAGATACGCAGTATTTT. It specifies CASSSEGRGADTQYF.